This is a list of T cell receptor beta chains from one sample in a study of long-term antiretroviral therapy in people with HIV. Sequenced by immunoSEQ multiplex PCR; TCRdb stores in-frame clones only, minus some. The sample comprises roughly 30,000 clones, roughly 85% of which are singletons, and 3.8% rests with the top ten. Sequenced material: unsorted PBMCs, taken 0.8 years before starting antiretroviral therapy. These receptor sequences come from a man aged 18 to 35 with HIV. Both conserved end residues are part of each CDR3. A D gene is named only where the DNA matches it firmly. Size is omitted from some rows. Given values are once, few, many or a class for expanded clones.

NA	TRBV5-4	TRBJ1-1	NA	CASSRDRGHTEAFF	TGTGCCAGCAGCCGTGATCGGGGTCACACTGAAGCTTTCTTT
once	TRBV25-1	TRBJ2-7	TRBD2	CASHSGRRYEQYF	TGTGCCAGCCATAGCGGGAGGCGCTACGAGCAGTACTTC
NA	TRBV4-2	TRBJ1-6	NA	CASSQDYGGHSAEANSPLHF	TGTGCCAGCAGCCAAGATTATGGAGGGCATTCGGCAGAAGCTAATTCACCCCTCCACTTT
NA	TRBV6-4	TRBJ2-1	TRBD2	CASSRLAGEGDEQFF	TGTGCCAGCAGTCGACTAGCGGGAGAGGGCGATGAGCAGTTCTTC
once	TRBV5-1	TRBJ2-3	NA	CASSLSLQHTDTQYF	TGCGCCAGCAGCTTGTCCTTACAACACACAGATACGCAGTATTTT
NA	TRBV4-3	TRBJ1-2	NA	CASSPGVSYGYTF	TGCGCCAGCAGTCCCGGAGTGAGCTATGGCTACACCTTC
NA	TRBV11-3	TRBJ2-7	NA	CASSLGAVNEQYF	TGTGCCAGCAGCTTAGGTGCAGTTAACGAGCAGTACTTC
NA	TRBV29-1	TRBJ2-7	TRBD1	CSVEGDRGGEQYF	TGCAGCGTTGAAGGGGACAGGGGTGGGGAGCAGTACTTC
NA	TRBV5-4	TRBJ2-3	NA	CASSLGGISTDTQYF	TGTGCCAGCAGCTTGGGGGGGATATCCACAGATACGCAGTATTTT
NA	TRBV5-4	TRBJ2-5	TRBD1	CASSQGAPDPSETQYF	TGTGCCAGCAGTCAGGGGGCGCCAGACCCCTCAGAGACCCAGTACTTC
NA	TRBV5-6	TRBJ2-3	NA	CASSLDRTSTDTQYF	TGTGCCAGCAGCTTAGACAGGACGAGCACAGATACGCAGTATTTT
NA	TRBV7-2	TRBJ1-2	NA	CASAGKQRSSYTF	TGTGCCAGCGCCGGGAAGCAGCGCTCTAGCTACACCTTC
NA	TRBV7-8	TRBJ1-3	NA	CASTRPGGLGSSGNTIYF	TGTGCCAGCACCCGACCGGGGGGTTTGGGAAGCTCTGGAAACACCATATATTTT
NA	TRBV6-5	TRBJ2-3	NA	CASSYSLPTDTQYF	TGTGCCAGCAGTTACTCCCTCCCCACAGATACGCAGTATTTT
NA	TRBV19	TRBJ2-3	TRBD2	CAILRSGGGDTQYF	TGTGCCATCCTAAGGAGCGGGGGGGGAGATACGCAGTATTTT
NA	TRBV7-2	TRBJ2-7	TRBD1	CASSPAGTGGPYEQYF	TGTGCCAGCAGCCCCGCCGGGACAGGGGGGCCCTACGAGCAGTACTTC
NA	TRBV7-8	TRBJ2-3	NA	CASSLTFGDTQYF	TGTGCCAGCAGCTTAACGTTCGGAGATACGCAGTATTTT
NA	TRBV9	TRBJ2-1	TRBD2	CASSATSGRDEQFF	TGTGCCAGCAGCGCGACTAGCGGGAGAGATGAGCAGTTCTTC
NA	TRBV5-1	TRBJ2-7	NA	CASSRDTTYEQYF	TGCGCCAGCAGTAGGGACACAACCTACGAGCAGTACTTC
NA	TRBV6-6	TRBJ1-1	TRBD1	CASISQGATEAFF	TGTGCCAGCATATCCCAGGGGGCCACTGAAGCTTTCTTT